These 32 T cell receptor beta chains came from one sample sequenced in a study of vaccination and CD4 T cells after COVID-19. The treatment is: approximately nine-day PBMC culture with coronavirus spike peptide pools or control peptides (ViraFEST assay). Cultured CD4+ T-cell DNA underwent Oncomine TCR Beta short-read sequencing. TCRdb reanalysed the PCR reads using MiXCR and keeps one entry per CDR3 protein. The sample holds around 25,000 distinct CDR3 sequences, approximately 39% seen once. These receptors lack a known antigen. Specimen: CD4+ T cells from blood, cultured in vitro. The source of these receptors is a human donor who had recovered from COVID-19.

This clonotype was detected a few times. The rearrangement uses TRBV7-9 and TRBJ2-1, with D unclear. CDR1 and CDR2 (germline): SEHNR, FQNEAQ (reference sequence). V shed 0 bases and J shed 0 bases, with 3 bases lying between them. The CDR3 runs 14 residues. CDR3 coding DNA: TGTGCCAGCAGCTTAGCGTCCTCCTACAATGAGCAGTTCTTC. It is translated as CASSLASSYNEQFF.

V usage is TRBV5-4 and J usage is TRBJ2-5; the match to TRBD2 covers 10 bases. The germline gives CDR1 SGHNT, CDR2 YYREEE (reference sequence). V trimming: 4 bases; J trimming: 5 bases; junction bases outside the gene matches: 14. CDR3 length: 17 residues. The CDR3 nucleotides read TGTGCCAGCAGCCATAAAGGGGCTAGCGGGAGATTGGAGACCCAGTACTTC. Encoded protein: CASSHKGASGRLETQYF.

The J gene is TRBJ2-1, the V gene TRBV24-1; 10 bases agree with TRBD2. The germline V gene has CDR1 KGHDR and CDR2 SFDVKD. After removal of 2 bases from V and 6 bases from J, the junction contained 9 bases not matched to a gene. The CDR3 covers 17 residues. For the CDR3, the DNA is TGTGCCACCAGTGATTCGGTGAGCGGGAGGGCCGGCAATGAGCAGTTCTTC. Amino acid sequence: CATSDSVSGRAGNEQFF.

There are a few counts of this clonotype. V and J are TRBV15 and TRBJ2-2; 7 nucleotides agree with TRBD1. After removal of 4 bases from V and 0 bases from J, the junction contained 2 bases not matched to a gene. Looked up from germline, CDR1 is LNHNV and CDR2 is YYDKDF (reference sequence). The CDR3 runs to 15 residues. The CDR3 DNA follows: TGTGCCACCAGCATGGACAGGACGAACACCGGGGAGCTGTTTTTT. It codes for CATSMDRTNTGELFF.

This clonotype came up a few times. V gene TRBV2 combines with J gene TRBJ1-1; TRBD1 aligns across 7 bases. This CDR3 has 15 amino acids. Trimming took 3 bases from V and 1 from J; bases not matched to a gene: 5. Germline V gives CDR1 SNHLY, CDR2 FYNNEI. The CDR3: CASSEATGKNTEAFF. The CDR3 DNA is TGTGCCAGCAGTGAGGCGACAGGGAAGAACACTGAAGCTTTCTTT. Variable domain in full (rest from reference TRBV2 and TRBJ1-1): EPEVTQTPSHQVTQMGQEVILRCVPISNHLYFYWYRQILGQKVEFLVSFYNNEISEKSEIFDDQFSVERPDGSNFTLKIRSTKLEDSAMYFCASSEATGKNTEAFFGQGTRLTVV.

V gene TRBV24-1 combines with J gene TRBJ2-1, with D hard to call. Germline V gene data show CDR1 as KGHDR and CDR2 as SFDVKD. This CDR3 has 13 residues. V was clipped by 10 bases and J by 9 bases, with 18 bases between them. Here the CDR3 reads CATESASYFEQFF. CDR3 bases: TGTGCCACGGAGTCGGCTAGTTACTTTGAGCAGTTCTTC.

The chain is built from TRBV19 and TRBJ1-6; the D is unclear. The germline V gene has CDR1 LNHDA and CDR2 SQIVND (reference sequence). V dropped 6 bases and J dropped 0 bases, with 9 bases sitting between them. The CDR3 has 15 amino acids. The CDR3 coding sequence is TGTGCCAGTAGCCAAACGGTCTCCTATAATTCACCCCTCCACTTT. The encoded protein is CASSQTVSYNSPLHF.

This clonotype was seen a handful of times. The genes are TRBV4-1 and TRBJ1-5, with D possibly matching TRBD1 (6 bases). CDR1 is MGHRA, CDR2 YSYEKL, per germline. V was trimmed by 4 bases and J by 5 bases, leaving 18 bases between them. The CDR3 has 16 residues. Here the CDR3 reads CASSRISQGKDQPQHF. The CDR3 nucleotides are TGCGCCAGCAGCCGGATAAGCCAGGGGAAGGATCAGCCCCAGCATTTT.

Only one count was recorded for this clonotype. In DNA, the CDR3 is TGTGCCAGCAGCCACAAAGGGGCACAGGAAGAGACCCAGTACTTC. Translated: CASSHKGAQEETQYF. The chain combines TRBV21-1 with TRBJ2-5; the table assigns TRBD1, which was not confirmed against the DNA. TRBV21-1 represents a pseudogene. The CDR3 covers 15 residues.

The sample holds a few counts of this clonotype. This chain uses TRBV24-1 with TRBJ2-3; a possible D gene is TRBD2 (6 bases). Germline CDR1 reads KGHDR; CDR2 reads SFDVKD. Trimming took 3 bases from V and 6 from J, leaving 21 bases between them. This CDR3 comprises 17 residues. The CDR3 spells CATSDPLGGPQGDTQYF. In DNA, the CDR3 is TGTGCCACCAGTGATCCTTTAGGAGGGCCCCAAGGGGATACGCAGTATTTT.

The gene calls are TRBV11-2 and TRBJ1-1; 8 nucleotides line up with TRBD1. J was trimmed by 5 bases and V by 3 bases; bases with no gene match: 5. This CDR3 has 14 amino acids. Germline CDR1 and CDR2: SGHAT and FQNNGV. For the CDR3, the DNA is TGTGCCAGCAGCTTCACAGGGGGGACGACTGAAGCTTTCTTT. Residues: CASSFTGGTTEAFF.

The chain uses TRBV7-9 and TRBJ1-2; no reliable D call. The V gene's germline CDR1 is SEHNR and CDR2 FQNEAQ (reference sequence). The CDR3 extends over 15 amino acids. Trimming took off 1 base at V and 4 bases at J, with 13 bases between the two ends. Here the CDR3 reads CASSLVAGPGYGYTF. In DNA, the CDR3 is TGTGCCAGCAGCTTAGTCGCGGGTCCGGGCTATGGCTACACCTTC.

This chain links TRBV23-1 with TRBJ2-2; D possibly corresponds to TRBD1 (5 bases). TRBV23-1 is labeled an ORF, and its function is uncertain. The CDR3 spans 16 residues. V lost 1 base and J 4 bases, leaving 13 bases between the germline ends. The CDR3 loop is CASSQLGQGSTGELFF. CDR3 in DNA: TGCGCCAGCAGTCAATTGGGCCAGGGCTCCACCGGGGAGCTGTTTTTT.

This clonotype was observed a handful of times. The chain is built from TRBV20-1 and TRBJ2-1, with 15 bases lining up with TRBD2. V lost 6 bases, J lost 3 bases, and 9 bases stayed unmatched. This CDR3 is built from 17 residues. The germline V gene encodes CDR1 DFQATT and CDR2 SNEGSKA (reference sequence). The CDR3 DNA reads TGCAGTGCCTCAAAGGTGGGACTAGCGGGGGGCTACAATGAGCAGTTCTTC. Protein: CSASKVGLAGGYNEQFF.

The chain uses TRBV5-1 and TRBJ2-3, with TRBD2 matching over 8 bases. From germline, CDR1 is SGHRS and CDR2 YFSETQ. V dropped 0 bases and J dropped 3; count of bases not matched to a gene: 6. The CDR3 contains 16 residues. CDR3 sequence reads: CASSLAPGLETDTQYF. The CDR3 region has the DNA TGCGCCAGCAGCTTGGCCCCGGGACTAGAAACAGATACGCAGTATTTT.

This clonotype has only a few counts. This chain links TRBV27 with TRBJ1-2; perhaps TRBD1 as D (5 bases). This CDR3 is 15 amino acids long. Per the germline V gene, CDR1 is MNHEY and CDR2 is SMNVEV (reference sequence). V was clipped by 4 bases and J by 4 bases, with 16 bases between them. The CDR3 loop is CASSSVGEGSYGYTF. Here the CDR3 DNA reads TGTGCCAGCAGTTCGGTGGGGGAGGGATCCTATGGCTACACCTTC.

The chain recombines TRBV20-1 with TRBJ2-7; the D is unclear. The CDR3 has 14 amino acids. The V end lost 5 bases, the J end lost 2 bases, and 16 bases lay between the germline ends. Looked up from germline, CDR1 is DFQATT and CDR2 is SNEGSKA (reference sequence). CDR3 DNA: TGCAGTGCTGTCCTGACAACGGCTCCCTACGAGCAGTACTTC. Translation gives CSAVLTTAPYEQYF.

The V and J genes are TRBV5-4 and TRBJ2-1, with D perhaps matching TRBD1 (6 bases). The CDR3 is made up of 16 amino acids. Trimming stripped 3 bases from V and 0 bases from J, with 13 bases between. Germline lookup yields CDR1 SGHNT and CDR2 YYREEE (reference sequence). The CDR3 sequence is CASSWGPESSYNEQFF. In nucleotides, the CDR3 is TGTGCCAGCAGCTGGGGGCCGGAGAGCTCCTACAATGAGCAGTTCTTC.

The sample holds a few counts of this clonotype. The V gene is TRBV7-2, the J gene TRBJ1-1; D gene uncertain. Trimming took off 5 bases at V and 4 bases at J, with 17 bases between the two ends. Germline CDR1 SGHTA, CDR2 FQGNSA. The CDR3 contains 15 residues. The CDR3 nucleotides are TGTGCCAGCAGCCGCGCATCGACCCCGGGCACTGAAGCTTTCTTT. This codes for CASSRASTPGTEAFF.

V is TRBV2 and J is TRBJ1-1; D is unclear. There are 12 residues in the CDR3. The germline CDR1 and CDR2 sequences are SNHLY and FYNNEI. V was shortened by 1 base and J by 11 bases, with 11 bases between the two germline ends. The CDR3 loop reads CASSEGDRRAFF. CDR3 DNA sequence: TGTGCCAGCAGTGAAGGTGACCGGAGGGCTTTCTTT.

The chain is built from TRBV10-3 and TRBJ1-1; unclear D gene. The germline V and J ends were trimmed by 7 bases and 4 bases, with 13 bases remaining between them. There are 13 residues in the CDR3. Germline lookup yields CDR1 ENHRY and CDR2 SYGVKD. CDR3 loop: CAITLEARTEAFF. CDR3 in DNA: TGTGCCATCACCCTAGAGGCCCGCACTGAAGCTTTCTTT.

This clonotype was counted only a few times. The chain has TRBV20-1 and TRBJ1-2; D ambiguous. The CDR3 sequence is 16 residues long. Per germline, CDR1 DFQATT and CDR2 SNEGSKA (reference sequence). Trimming removed 5 bases at V and 0 bases at J, with 19 bases between. In DNA, the CDR3 is TGCAGTGCTGTGGATGCGGGCGGGGAATCTAACTATGGCTACACCTTC. Its translation is CSAVDAGGESNYGYTF.

The CDR3 protein is CASSSPQGANTGELFF. In DNA form, the CDR3 reads TGTGCCAGCAGCTCCCCGCAGGGGGCAAACACCGGGGAGCTGTTTTTT. The chain joins TRBV7-9 to TRBJ2-2, with 8 positions matching TRBD1. Unmatched junction bases numbered 6, after V lost 4 bases and J lost 2 bases. CDR3 length equals 16 residues. Germline V lookup: CDR1 SEHNR, CDR2 FQNEAQ (reference sequence).

In this sample, this clonotype turned up once. The chain uses TRBV2 and TRBJ1-1; D is uncertain. The germline gives CDR1 SNHLY, CDR2 FYNNEI. The length of the CDR3 is 15 residues. With 4 bases removed from V and 0 bases from J, the gap between germline ends came to 12 bases. This CDR3 reads CASSVFEEMNTEAFF. CDR3 coding DNA: TGTGCCAGCAGTGTTTTCGAGGAGATGAACACTGAAGCTTTCTTT.

The rearrangement uses TRBV20-1 and TRBJ1-2; 9 nucleotides agree with TRBD1. The germline V gene encodes CDR1 DFQATT and CDR2 SNEGSKA (reference sequence). Unmatched junction bases numbered 11, after V lost 5 bases and J lost 7 bases. The CDR3 is made up of 14 amino acids. DNA for the CDR3: TGCAGTGCTGATCTATCCACAGGGGGCGGTGGCTACACCTTC. Its protein is CSADLSTGGGGYTF.

The chain couples TRBV5-1 to TRBJ2-7; D remains ambiguous. This CDR3 region has 14 residues. The germline V gene has CDR1 SGHRS and CDR2 YFSETQ. Trimming pared 0 bases from V and 3 bases from J, leaving 10 bases between. CDR3 residues: CASSLVFGFYEQYF. CDR3 DNA: TGCGCCAGCAGCTTGGTATTCGGTTTCTACGAGCAGTACTTC.

The V gene is TRBV7-2, the J gene TRBJ1-2; TRBD1 matches at 11 bases. CDR3 length: 16 amino acids. The J segment lost 4 bases and the V segment lost 1 base, leaving 5 bases of the junction unmatched. The germline V gene has CDR1 SGHTA and CDR2 FQGNSA. Here the CDR3 DNA reads TGTACCAGCAGCTTAGGGGGGACAGGGGGGAGCTATGGCTACACCTTC. Amino acid sequence: CTSSLGGTGGSYGYTF.

The chain has TRBV24-1 and TRBJ1-5, with a weak D call TRBD1 (6 bases). This CDR3 is built from 14 residues. V was clipped by 3 bases and J by 9 bases, with 14 bases between them. Germline-derived CDR1 and CDR2 are KGHDR and SFDVKD. The CDR3 nucleotides read TGTGCCACCAGTGATCTCGGGGGCCGGACGCCCCAGCATTTT. Translating it yields CATSDLGGRTPQHF.

The chain combines TRBV6-5 with TRBJ2-6, with D maybe TRBD2 (6 bases). CDR1 is MNHEY and CDR2 is SVGAGI in the germline V gene. The V and J ends lost 2 bases and 2 bases respectively, with 10 bases between them. The CDR3 is made up of 16 amino acids. CDR3 DNA: TGTGCCAGCAGTTACGGGGGGTTTGCTGGGGCCAACGTCCTGACTTTC. Its translation is CASSYGGFAGANVLTF.

This chain joins TRBV7-9 and TRBJ1-5, with 9 positions matching TRBD1. Germline values: CDR1 SEHNR, CDR2 FQNEAQ (reference sequence). CDR3 size: 15 residues. V lost 3 bases, J lost 6 bases, and 6 bases stayed unmatched. CDR3 loop: CASSLGQGFVQPQHF. The CDR3, as DNA: TGTGCCAGCAGCTTGGGACAGGGTTTCGTTCAGCCCCAGCATTTT.

This chain joins TRBV10-1 and TRBJ1-2; 12 nucleotides agree with TRBD1. The CDR3 is 16 amino acids. Trimming cost V 0 bases and J 7 bases; bases outside gene matches: 6. Germline CDR1 WNHNN, CDR2 SYGVQD (reference sequence). As DNA, the CDR3 is TGCGCCAGCAGTGAGTCGGAGGGACAGGGGGCTGGTGGCTACACCTTC. Translated: CASSESEGQGAGGYTF.

The chain is built from TRBV11-3 and TRBJ1-5, with D unclear. With 1 base removed from V and 5 bases from J, the gap between germline ends came to 6 bases. Looked up from germline, CDR1 is SGHNT and CDR2 is YENEEA. This CDR3 is built from 13 residues. CDR3 region: CASSLGADQPQHF. The CDR3 coding sequence is TGTGCCAGCAGCTTAGGGGCAGATCAGCCCCAGCATTTT.